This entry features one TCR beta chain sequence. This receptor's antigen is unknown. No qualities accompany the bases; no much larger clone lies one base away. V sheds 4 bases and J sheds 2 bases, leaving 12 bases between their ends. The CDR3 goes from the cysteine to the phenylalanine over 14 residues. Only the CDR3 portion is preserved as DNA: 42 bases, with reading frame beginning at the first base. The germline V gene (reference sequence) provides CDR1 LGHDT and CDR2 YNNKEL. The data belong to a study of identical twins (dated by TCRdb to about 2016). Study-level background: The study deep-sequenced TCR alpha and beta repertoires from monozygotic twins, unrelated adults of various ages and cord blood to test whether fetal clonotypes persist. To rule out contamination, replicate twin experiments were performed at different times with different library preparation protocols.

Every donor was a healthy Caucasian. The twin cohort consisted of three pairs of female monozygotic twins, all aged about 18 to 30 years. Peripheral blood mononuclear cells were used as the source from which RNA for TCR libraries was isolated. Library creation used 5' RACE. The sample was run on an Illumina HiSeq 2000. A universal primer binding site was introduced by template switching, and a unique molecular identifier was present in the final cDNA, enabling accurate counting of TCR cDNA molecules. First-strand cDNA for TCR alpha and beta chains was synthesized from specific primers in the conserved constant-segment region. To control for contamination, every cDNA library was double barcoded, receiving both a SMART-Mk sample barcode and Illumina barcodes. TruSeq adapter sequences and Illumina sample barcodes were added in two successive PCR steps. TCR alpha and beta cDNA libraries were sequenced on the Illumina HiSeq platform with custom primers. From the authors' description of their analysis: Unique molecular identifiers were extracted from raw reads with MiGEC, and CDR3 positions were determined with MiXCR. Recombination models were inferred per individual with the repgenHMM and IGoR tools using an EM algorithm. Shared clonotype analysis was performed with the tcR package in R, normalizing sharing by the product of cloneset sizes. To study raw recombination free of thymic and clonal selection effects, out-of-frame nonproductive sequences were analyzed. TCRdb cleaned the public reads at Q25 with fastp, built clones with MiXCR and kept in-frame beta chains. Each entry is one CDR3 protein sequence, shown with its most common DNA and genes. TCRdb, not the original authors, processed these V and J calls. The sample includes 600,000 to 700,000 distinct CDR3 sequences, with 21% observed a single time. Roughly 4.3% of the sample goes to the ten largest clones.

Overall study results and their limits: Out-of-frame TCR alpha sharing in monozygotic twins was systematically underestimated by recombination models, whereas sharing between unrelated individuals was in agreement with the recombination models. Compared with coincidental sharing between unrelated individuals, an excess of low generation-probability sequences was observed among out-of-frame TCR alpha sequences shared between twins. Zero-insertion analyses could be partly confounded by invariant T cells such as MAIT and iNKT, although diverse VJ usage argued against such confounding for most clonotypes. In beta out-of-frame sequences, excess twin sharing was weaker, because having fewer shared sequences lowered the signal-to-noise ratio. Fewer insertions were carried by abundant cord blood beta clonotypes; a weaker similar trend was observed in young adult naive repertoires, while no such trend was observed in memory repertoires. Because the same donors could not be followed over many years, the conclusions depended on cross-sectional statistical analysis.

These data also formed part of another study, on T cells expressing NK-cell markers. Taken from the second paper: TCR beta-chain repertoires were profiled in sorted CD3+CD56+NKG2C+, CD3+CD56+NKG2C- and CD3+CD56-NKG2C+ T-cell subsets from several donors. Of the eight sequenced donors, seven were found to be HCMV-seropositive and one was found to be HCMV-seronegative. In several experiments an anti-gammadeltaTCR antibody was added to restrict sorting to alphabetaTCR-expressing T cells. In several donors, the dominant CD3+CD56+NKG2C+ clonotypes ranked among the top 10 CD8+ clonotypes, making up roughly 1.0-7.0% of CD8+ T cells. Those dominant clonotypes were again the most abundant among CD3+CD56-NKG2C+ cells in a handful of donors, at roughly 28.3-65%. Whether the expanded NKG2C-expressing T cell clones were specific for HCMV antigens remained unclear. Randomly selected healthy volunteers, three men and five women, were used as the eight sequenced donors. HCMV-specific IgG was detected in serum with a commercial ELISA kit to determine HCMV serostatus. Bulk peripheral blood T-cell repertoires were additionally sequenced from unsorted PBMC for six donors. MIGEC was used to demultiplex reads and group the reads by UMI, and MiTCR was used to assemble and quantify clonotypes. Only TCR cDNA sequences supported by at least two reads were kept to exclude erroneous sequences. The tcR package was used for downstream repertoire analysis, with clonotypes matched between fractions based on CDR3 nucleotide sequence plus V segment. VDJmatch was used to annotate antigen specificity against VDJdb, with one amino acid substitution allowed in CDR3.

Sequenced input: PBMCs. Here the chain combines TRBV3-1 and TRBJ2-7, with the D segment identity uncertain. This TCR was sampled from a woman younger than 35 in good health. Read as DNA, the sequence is TGTGCCAGCAGCCTCACGACTGCAGCCTACGAGCAGTACTTC. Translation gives CASSLTTAAYEQYF.